This T cell receptor beta chain emerged from a study of blood T cell repertoires in COVID-19. Background on the study: In each case, the material was cDNA or gDNA derived from T cells, B-cell-depleted T cells, or PBMCs.

Original processing notes: It was from reference gene primer amplification that nucleated cell counts were estimated. Sequenced by immunoSEQ multiplex PCR; TCRdb stores in-frame clones only, minus some. Clonal size and the V and J genes are those of that table, whereas D and trimming came from the DNA. The sample comprises 30,000 to 35,000 clones, around 80% of which are singletons, and roughly two fifths rests with the top ten. V shed 4 bases and J shed 7 bases, with 11 bases lying between them. The length of the CDR3 is 13 residues. Germline V CDR1 and CDR2: GTSNPN, SVGIG (reference sequence). Sequenced input: peripheral blood. The chain employs TRBV30 and TRBJ1-6; D might be TRBD1 (5 bases). The sequence was collected from a man aged 80 or over with active or convalescent COVID-19. As DNA, the CDR3 is TGTGCCTGGACCCGGCAGGGCAATTCACCCCTCCACTTT. Translated: CAWTRQGNSPLHF.